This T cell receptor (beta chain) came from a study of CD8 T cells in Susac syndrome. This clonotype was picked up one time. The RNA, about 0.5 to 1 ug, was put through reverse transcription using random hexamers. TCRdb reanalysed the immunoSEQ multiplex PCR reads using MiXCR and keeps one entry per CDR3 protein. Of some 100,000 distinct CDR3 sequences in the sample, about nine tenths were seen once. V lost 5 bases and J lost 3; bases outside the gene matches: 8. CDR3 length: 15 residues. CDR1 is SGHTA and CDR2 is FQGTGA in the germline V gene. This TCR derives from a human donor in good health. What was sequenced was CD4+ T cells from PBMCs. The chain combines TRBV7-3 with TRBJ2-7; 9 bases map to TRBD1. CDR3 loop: CASSMAGTGLYEQYF. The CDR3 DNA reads TGTGCCAGCAGCATGGCCGGGACAGGGCTCTACGAGCAGTACTTC.